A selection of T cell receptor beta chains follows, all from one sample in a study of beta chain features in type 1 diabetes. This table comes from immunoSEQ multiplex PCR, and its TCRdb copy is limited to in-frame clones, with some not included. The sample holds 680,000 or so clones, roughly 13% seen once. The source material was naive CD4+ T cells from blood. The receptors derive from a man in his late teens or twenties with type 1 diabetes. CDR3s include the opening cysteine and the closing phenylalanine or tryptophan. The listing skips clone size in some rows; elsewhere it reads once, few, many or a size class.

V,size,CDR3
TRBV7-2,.,CASSRLNIYDNTEAFF
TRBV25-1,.,CASSREGYRYEQYF
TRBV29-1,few,CSVELPGSYEQYF
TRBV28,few,CASSQSYEQYF
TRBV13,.,CASSVDRGRTGNTIYF
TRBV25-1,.,CASSETAGLNTGELFF
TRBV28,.,CATSRPNYGYTF
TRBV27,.,CASGKGGQPYEQYF
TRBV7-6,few,CASGSITDTQYF
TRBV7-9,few,CASSLRTLQETQYF
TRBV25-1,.,CASRGVTEAFF
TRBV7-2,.,CASSLGRRNEKLFF
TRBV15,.,CATSRRTGAWETQYF
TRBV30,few,CACNGQGDTEAFF
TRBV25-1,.,CASSTYSARPPNNEQFF
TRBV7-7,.,CASSLDRETQYF
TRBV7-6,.,CASSLGQGSGGELFF
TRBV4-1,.,CASSQGTGPPPYEQYF
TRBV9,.,CASSVGAGAYEQYF
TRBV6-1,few,CASSIENIQYF
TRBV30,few,CAWSSSLPGELFF
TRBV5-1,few,CASSSQGRLGGYTF